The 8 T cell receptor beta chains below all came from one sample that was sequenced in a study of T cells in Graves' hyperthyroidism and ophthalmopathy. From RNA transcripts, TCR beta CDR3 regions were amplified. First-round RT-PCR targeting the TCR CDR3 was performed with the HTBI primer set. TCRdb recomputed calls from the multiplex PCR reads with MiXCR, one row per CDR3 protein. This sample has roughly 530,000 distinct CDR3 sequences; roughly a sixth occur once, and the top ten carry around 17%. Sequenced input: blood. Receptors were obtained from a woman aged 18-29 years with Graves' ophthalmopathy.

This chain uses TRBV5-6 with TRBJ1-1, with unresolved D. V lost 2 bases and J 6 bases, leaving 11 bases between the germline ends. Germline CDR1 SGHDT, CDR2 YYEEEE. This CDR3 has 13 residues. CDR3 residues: CASSLGQRAEAFF. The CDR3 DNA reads TGTGCCAGCAGCTTAGGGCAGCGGGCTGAAGCTTTCTTT.

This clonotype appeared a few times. This CDR3 reads CSFLTAVNTEAFF. CDR3 nucleotide sequence: TGCAGTTTCCTCACCGCGGTGAACACTGAAGCTTTCTTT. The rearrangement joins TRBV29-1 to TRBJ1-1; D gene unclear. The CDR3 covers 13 residues. Germline V CDR1 and CDR2: SQVTM, ANQGSEA. Full variable domain (outside the CDR3, taken from reference TRBV29-1 and TRBJ1-1): SAVISQKPSRDICQRGTSLTIQCQVDSQVTMMFWYRQQPGQSLTLIATANQGSEATYESGFVIDKFPISRPNLTFSTLTVSNMSPEDSSIYLCSFLTAVNTEAFFGQGTRLTVV.

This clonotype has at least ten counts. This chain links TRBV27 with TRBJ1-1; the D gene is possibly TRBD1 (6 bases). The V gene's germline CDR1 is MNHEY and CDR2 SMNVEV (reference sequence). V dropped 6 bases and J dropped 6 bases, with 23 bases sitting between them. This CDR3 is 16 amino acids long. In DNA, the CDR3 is TGTGCCAGCAGGGAGCCCGTGGGAGGGGGATTGTCTGAAGCTTTCTTT. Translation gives CASREPVGGGLSEAFF.

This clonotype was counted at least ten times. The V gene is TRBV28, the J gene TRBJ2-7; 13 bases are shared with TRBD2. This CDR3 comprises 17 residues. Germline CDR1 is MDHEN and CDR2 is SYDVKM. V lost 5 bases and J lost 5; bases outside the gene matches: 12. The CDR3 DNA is TGTGCCAGCAGTCCCTCGACCGGACTAGCGGGAGTTCACGAGCAGTACTTC. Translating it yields CASSPSTGLAGVHEQYF.

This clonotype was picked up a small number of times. DNA for the CDR3: TGTGCCAGCAGTTTCCCCCAGGGGATAACCTATAATTCACCCCTCCACTTT. Its protein product is CASSFPQGITYNSPLHF. The V call is TRBV28, the J call TRBJ1-6, with D possibly TRBD1 on 6 matching bases. The V end lost 3 bases, the J end lost 2 bases, and 14 bases lay between the germline ends. CDR1 MDHEN and CDR2 SYDVKM come from the germline V gene. This CDR3 comprises 17 residues.

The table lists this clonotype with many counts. The CDR3 nucleotides are TGTGCCTGGAGTTCGTTGCTTTACAATGAGCAGTTCTTC. This gives the protein CAWSSLLYNEQFF. The rearrangement joins TRBV30 to TRBJ2-1; D gene unclear. V lost 2 bases, J lost 4 bases, and 9 bases lay in between. Germline lookup yields CDR1 GTSNPN and CDR2 SVGIG (reference sequence). The length of the CDR3 is 13 residues.

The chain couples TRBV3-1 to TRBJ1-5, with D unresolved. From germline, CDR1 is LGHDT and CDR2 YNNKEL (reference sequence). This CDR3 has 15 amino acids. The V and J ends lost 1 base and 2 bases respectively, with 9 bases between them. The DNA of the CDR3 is TGTGCCAGCAGCCAAGGAAGGGCCGGCAATCAGCCCCAGCATTTT. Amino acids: CASSQGRAGNQPQHF.

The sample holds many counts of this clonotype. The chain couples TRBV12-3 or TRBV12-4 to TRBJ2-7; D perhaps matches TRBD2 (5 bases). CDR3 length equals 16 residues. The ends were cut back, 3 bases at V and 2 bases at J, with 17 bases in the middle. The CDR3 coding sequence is TGTGCCAGCAGTTTGGTTGGGAGAGGCACGGCCTACGAGCAGTACTTC. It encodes CASSLVGRGTAYEQYF.